What follows are 2 T cell receptor beta chains derived from one specimen sequenced in a study of shared clonotypes between healthy human individuals. TCRdb's copy holds only in-frame clones and misses some; the assay was immunoSEQ multiplex PCR. The data contain about 1 million clones, 75% of them seen just once; the ten biggest clones take up about 1.5%. Sequenced sample: memory CD4+ T cells sorted from blood. The subset was: CD45RA-negative fraction. Receptors were obtained from a man aged 18 to 29 in good health.

The chain has TRBV9 and TRBJ1-1, with TRBD1 matching over 9 bases. CDR1 and CDR2 from the germline V gene are SGDLS and YYNGEE. The CDR3 is 15 amino acids. The V segment lost 3 bases and the J segment 4 bases; nucleotides outside the gene matches: 7. CDR3: CASSGALQGATEAFF. As DNA, the CDR3 is TGTGCCAGCAGCGGAGCCTTACAGGGGGCCACTGAAGCTTTCTTT.

This clone was counted a few times. CDR3 in amino acids: CASSFAATSTDTQYF. DNA of the CDR3: TGTGCCAGCAGCTTCGCAGCCACTAGCACAGATACGCAGTATTTT. The V gene is TRBV6-1, the J gene TRBJ2-3; no clear D. The CDR3 has 15 residues. The germline V and J ends were trimmed by 6 bases and 0 bases, with 13 bases remaining between them. Germline CDR1 MNHNS, CDR2 SASEGT.